This is a list of T cell receptor beta chains from one sample in a study of response to subunit inactivated influenza vaccine. A single record per CDR3 protein comes from TCRdb applying MiXCR to the RT-PCR reads. The sample consists of around 790,000 distinct CDR3 sequences, approximately 21% of them appearing once. The starting material was PBMCs from blood, obtained around 5 days after vaccination. The receptors were gathered from a man aged 50 to 59 who received an inactivated influenza vaccine. Both conserved end residues are part of each CDR3. A D gene is named only where the DNA matches it firmly. The size field is filled for only some rows; it gives once, few, many or a size class.

DNA,CDR3,V,size,J,D
TGTGCCAGCAGTTTATTCGGGACTGCCACAGATACGCAGTATTTT,CASSLFGTATDTQYF,TRBV27,-,TRBJ2-3,-
TGTGCCAGCAGTTACTCTCCTAGCGGGAGTTCCCAAGAGACCCAGTACTTC,CASSYSPSGSSQETQYF,TRBV6-5,-,TRBJ2-5,TRBD2
TGCGCCACCGCAGAAGGAGCGAACACCGGGGAGCTGTTTTTT,CATAEGANTGELFF,TRBV5-1,-,TRBJ2-2,-
TGTGCCAGCAGCCAAGAGCTTACTAGATTAGCGGGAGTAAAGAATGAGCAGTTCTTC,CASSQELTRLAGVKNEQFF,TRBV4-2,-,TRBJ2-1,TRBD2
TGTGCCAGCAGTTTAGGGCTAGCGGGATACGAGCAGTACTTC,CASSLGLAGYEQYF,TRBV12-3/TRBV12-4,many,TRBJ2-7,TRBD2
TGCAGTGCGGACAAAGGGCTAGCGGGTTTTTCCGAGCAGTACTTC,CSADKGLAGFSEQYF,TRBV20-1,-,TRBJ2-7,TRBD2
TGCGCCAGCAGCCAAGATTTAAACTCAGGGAAGAAAAACATTCAGTACTTC,CASSQDLNSGKKNIQYF,TRBV4-3,few,TRBJ2-4,-
TGCAGTGCTGAAATAGCGGGGCGCACAGATACGCAGTATTTT,CSAEIAGRTDTQYF,TRBV20-1,few,TRBJ2-3,TRBD2
TGCGCCAGCAGCCAAGATCCCTTTAATGAGCAGTTCTTC,CASSQDPFNEQFF,TRBV4-3,few,TRBJ2-1,-
TGTGCCAGCAGTTTAGGCAGGGCACGGCCATCCTACGAGCAGTACTTC,CASSLGRARPSYEQYF,TRBV12-3/TRBV12-4,-,TRBJ2-7,-
TGTGCCAGCAGCTTAGACAGGCGCGGGACCGGGGAGCTGTTTTTT,CASSLDRRGTGELFF,TRBV7-9,-,TRBJ2-2,-
TGCGCCAGCAGCAGGGACAGGGTAGTCCAAGAGACCCAGTACTTC,CASSRDRVVQETQYF,TRBV5-1,few,TRBJ2-5,TRBD1
TGTGCCAGCAGCTTAGTATCTGATGAGACCCAGTACTTC,CASSLVSDETQYF,TRBV11-2,-,TRBJ2-5,-
TGTGCCAGCAGCCTAACTAATGAAAAACTGTTTTTT,CASSLTNEKLFF,TRBV7-9,-,TRBJ1-4,-
TGTGCCAGCAGCCCCGGACTCTGGGAAGAGACCCAGTACTTC,CASSPGLWEETQYF,TRBV6-1,few,TRBJ2-5,-
TGTGCCACACAGGGGGCGCTTGGAAACACCATATATTTT,CATQGALGNTIYF,TRBV6-6,-,TRBJ1-3,TRBD1
TGTGCCATCAGTGAAGCGGGGTTTGGCTACACCTTC,CAISEAGFGYTF,TRBV10-3,-,TRBJ1-2,-
TGTGCCAGCAGTTCAGGGTCCAGCAATCAGCCCCAGCATTTT,CASSSGSSNQPQHF,TRBV28,many,TRBJ1-5,-
TGCAGTGCGTTGGGACAGCAAAACACCGGGGAGCTGTTTTTT,CSALGQQNTGELFF,TRBV20-1,-,TRBJ2-2,TRBD1
TGTGCCAGCAGTTACATGAACGGACTAGCGGGGTACAATGAGCAGTTCTTC,CASSYMNGLAGYNEQFF,TRBV6-2/TRBV6-3,-,TRBJ2-1,TRBD2
TGTGCCAGCAGTCTAAGGGCAGGGACAAGCAATCAGCCCCAGCATTTT,CASSLRAGTSNQPQHF,TRBV12-3/TRBV12-4,-,TRBJ1-5,-
TGTGCCAGCAGAACGACAGGGATCGAGCAGTACTTC,CASRTTGIEQYF,TRBV12-3/TRBV12-4,-,TRBJ2-7,TRBD1
TGTGCCAGCAGTTTATTACAGGGGCTCGAGCAGTACTTC,CASSLLQGLEQYF,TRBV28,-,TRBJ2-7,TRBD1
TGTGCCAGCAGTTTCCGTGAGGGCGCAGATACGCAGTATTTT,CASSFREGADTQYF,TRBV12-3/TRBV12-4,-,TRBJ2-3,-
TGTGCCAGCAGCTTAACCGGGGGACAGATCTACGAGCAGTACTTC,CASSLTGGQIYEQYF,TRBV7-3,few,TRBJ2-7,-
TGCAGTGCTAGGTTCCCAGCCACCGGGGAGCTGTTTTTT,CSARFPATGELFF,TRBV20-1,few,TRBJ2-2,-
TGCAGTGCAGAGGACAGGATTGAGCAGTTCTTC,CSAEDRIEQFF,TRBV20-1,many,TRBJ2-1,TRBD1
TGCGCCAGCAGCCAAGGACAGGGTGGAAACACCATATATTTT,CASSQGQGGNTIYF,TRBV4-1,-,TRBJ1-3,TRBD1
TGTGCCAGCAGTTTAAACAGCCGGGAGACCCAGTACTTC,CASSLNSRETQYF,TRBV12-3/TRBV12-4,-,TRBJ2-5,-
TGTGCCAGCAGTTACTCTTGGAGGGGGAGTCAGCCCCAGCATTTT,CASSYSWRGSQPQHF,TRBV6-5,few,TRBJ1-5,-
TGCAGTGGGAGGAGTCCTTACCACGAGCAGTACTTC,CSGRSPYHEQYF,TRBV20-1,few,TRBJ2-7,-
TGTGCCAGCAGCTTAGCATATACTGCTACCGAGCAGTACTTC,CASSLAYTATEQYF,TRBV7-2,few,TRBJ2-7,-
TGTGCCAGCAGCGCTTTCCCCTACTCGGCGAGGGGGGCAGATACGCAGTATTTT,CASSAFPYSARGADTQYF,TRBV7-6,-,TRBJ2-3,-
TGTGCCAGCAGCGTAGGACAGCCGAATTCACCCCTCCACTTT,CASSVGQPNSPLHF,TRBV9,-,TRBJ1-6,-
TGTGCCAGCAGCTCAAGACAGGGGCGGAATTCACCCCTCCACTTT,CASSSRQGRNSPLHF,TRBV7-8,few,TRBJ1-6,TRBD1
TGTGCCATCAGTGAGTCGGGAACAGATGAGCAGTTCTTC,CAISESGTDEQFF,TRBV10-3,few,TRBJ2-1,-
TGTGCCAGCAGAACAGGGGCAGGCAGCACCGGGGAGCTGTTTTTT,CASRTGAGSTGELFF,TRBV4-2,-,TRBJ2-2,TRBD1
TGCGCCAGCAGCCAAGATTGGGGGACTGAATACGAGCAGTACTTC,CASSQDWGTEYEQYF,TRBV4-1,-,TRBJ2-7,-
TGTGCCAGCACCCCATGGGGGCCGAGGAACACCGGGGAGCTGTTTTTT,CASTPWGPRNTGELFF,TRBV7-8,once,TRBJ2-2,-
TGCAGTGCTAGCGGGGGGGCCAAAAACATTCAGTACTTC,CSASGGAKNIQYF,TRBV20-1,many,TRBJ2-4,TRBD2
TGTGCCAGCAGTTTAGTGGAGCTGGCGCTCAAAAACATTCAGTACTTC,CASSLVELALKNIQYF,TRBV12-3/TRBV12-4,many,TRBJ2-4,-